The present TCR beta chain was sequenced within a study of cytomegalovirus exposure and HLA in healthy donors. Across the whole study: The 120 or so validation repertoires were produced on the same platform as the roughly 720 repertoires of the first cohort. This was reported in a later analysis. Points from the study as a whole: It was found in a later analysis that first-cohort TCR clusters tended to co-occur in the 100 to 150 validation repertoires. The study listed under 200 cytomegalovirus-associated TCR beta chains.

An approximately 130-subject validation cohort, separate from the roughly 670-subject first cohort, supplied the donors. Remarks on this clone: Its matching antigen is unknown.

Looked up from germline, CDR1 is SNHLY and CDR2 is FYNNEI. Unmatched junction bases numbered 12, after V lost 8 bases and J lost 7 bases. The CDR3 covers 15 residues. Measured with immunoSEQ multiplex PCR; TCRdb has only the in-frame clones, and not every one. The sample contains 90,000 to 110,000 clones, around nine tenths of which appear only once. The sequenced sample was PBMCs. The gene calls are TRBV2 and TRBJ2-7; 12 nucleotides align to TRBD2. The sequence was collected from a woman between 18 and 29 years old in good health and CMV-seronegative. CDR3 protein: CASRPRTSGAGEQYF. The CDR3 bases are TGTGCCAGCCGTCCCCGGACTAGCGGGGCGGGAGAGCAGTACTTC.